This TCR beta chain emerged from a study of human T cells and chemical hapten exposure. Time point denoted: patch test 1, 2 weeks after DPC sensitization. The sample's treatment: therapeutic diphenylcyclopropenone sensitization with weekly scalp DPC. TCRdb used MiXCR to reprocess the RACE reads, holding one entry per CDR3 protein. Of approximately 82,000 distinct CDR3 sequences in the sample, approximately 10% were seen once. CDR1 is SGHRS, CDR2 YFSETQ, per germline. The V gene lost 4 bases and the J gene lost 3 bases, with 10 bases spanning the gap. The CDR3 is made up of 13 amino acids. The receptor was isolated from a middle-aged man with alopecia areata. Some clones in this sample may be carry-over from other donors' samples. This chain links TRBV5-1 with TRBJ1-1; D uncertain. Sample: whole blood, taken in connection with sensitization to the hapten diphenylcyclopropenone (DPC). The CDR3 DNA sequence: TGCGCCAGCAGCCCAGACTTGGACACTGAAGCTTTCTTT. Translated: CASSPDLDTEAFF.